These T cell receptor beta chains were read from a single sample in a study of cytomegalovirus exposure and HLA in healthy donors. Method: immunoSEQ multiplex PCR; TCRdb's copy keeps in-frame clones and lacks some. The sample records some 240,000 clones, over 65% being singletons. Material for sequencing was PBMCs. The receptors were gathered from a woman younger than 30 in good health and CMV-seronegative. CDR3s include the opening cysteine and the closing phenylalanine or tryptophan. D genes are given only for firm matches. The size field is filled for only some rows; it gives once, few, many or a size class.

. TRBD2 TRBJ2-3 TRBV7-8 TGTGCCAGCAGCTCCCGGGTTATAGCGGGAGGGCGGGGAACAGATACGCAGTATTTT CASSSRVIAGGRGTDTQYF
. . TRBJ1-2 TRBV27 TGTGCCAGCCGATCCTTTACCGCAGGGAGCTGGGGTGGCTACACCTTC CASRSFTAGSWGGYTF
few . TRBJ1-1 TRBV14 TGTGCCAGCAGCCAAGCAGGAATGAACACTGAAGCTTTCTTT CASSQAGMNTEAFF
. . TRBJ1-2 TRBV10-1 TGCGCCAGCAGTGAGTCGGTCCCCTCCAGGCAGGGAGGCTACACCTTC CASSESVPSRQGGYTF
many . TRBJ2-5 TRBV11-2 TGTGCCAGCGGAGAGACCCAGTACTTC CASGETQYF
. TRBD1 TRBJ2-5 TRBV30 TGTGCCTGGAGTCCAGGACAGGGTAGGGTGGAGACCCAGTACTTC CAWSPGQGRVETQYF
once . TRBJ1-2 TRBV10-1 TGCGCCAGCAGTGGGGAAGGTCTCTTC CASSGEGLF
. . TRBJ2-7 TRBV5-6 TGTGCCAGCAGCTTGGGGTCAGCTTACGAGCAGTACTTC CASSLGSAYEQYF
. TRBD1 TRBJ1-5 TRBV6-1 TGTGCCAGCAGTGTCGTCCCGGGACAGGGGAGACAGCCCCAGCATTTT CASSVVPGQGRQPQHF
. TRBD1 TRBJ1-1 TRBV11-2 TGTGCCAGCAGCTTAGACCGAAACGGACAGGGGAAAGCTTTCTTT CASSLDRNGQGKAFF
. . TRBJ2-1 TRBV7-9 TGTGCCAGCAGTTCCCCAGGGGGGAATGAGCAGTTCTTC CASSSPGGNEQFF
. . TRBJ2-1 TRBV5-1 TGCGCCAGCAGCTTCTCGTCCGGACAGTCTTTCTTC CASSFSSGQSFF
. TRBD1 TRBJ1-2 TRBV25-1 TGTGCCAGCAGTGTGACAGGGGGCGGTATCTATGGCTACACCTTC CASSVTGGGIYGYTF
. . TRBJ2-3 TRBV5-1 TGCGCCAGCAGCTCTCGGACCGCCGGGAGCACAGATACGCAGTATTTT CASSSRTAGSTDTQYF
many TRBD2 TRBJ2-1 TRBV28 TGTGCCAGCAGTTCCGGGACTAGCCCCGATATTAGCTCCTACAATGAGCAGTTCTTC CASSSGTSPDISSYNEQFF
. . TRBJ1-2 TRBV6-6 TGTGCCAGCAGTACGAGCGAATATGGCTACACCTTC CASSTSEYGYTF
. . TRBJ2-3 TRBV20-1 TGCAGTGCTAGGTTGCCAGATACGCAGTATTTT CSARLPDTQYF
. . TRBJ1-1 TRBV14 TGTGCCAGCAGCCAACCAGGCATGAACACTGAAGCTTTCTTT CASSQPGMNTEAFF
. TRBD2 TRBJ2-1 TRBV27 TGTGCCAGCAGTTTTGGGACTAGTATTGGTGAGCAGTTCTTC CASSFGTSIGEQFF
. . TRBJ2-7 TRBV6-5 TGTGCCAGCAGAGAGGGGGTCGAGCAGTACTTC CASREGVEQYF
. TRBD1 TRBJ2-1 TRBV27 TGTGCCAGCAGTTTCGGGACAGGGGGAAGCAATGAGCAGTTCTTC CASSFGTGGSNEQFF
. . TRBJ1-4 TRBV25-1 TGTGCCAGCACCGGGCGCCGGAACCCTGAAAAACTGTTTTTT CASTGRRNPEKLFF
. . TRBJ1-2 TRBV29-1 TGCAGCGTTGAAGATCTTGGCCGCTATGGCTACACCTTC CSVEDLGRYGYTF
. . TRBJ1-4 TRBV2 TGTGCCAGCATTCGCCAGGGGTTGGGGGAAAAACTGTTTTTT CASIRQGLGEKLFF
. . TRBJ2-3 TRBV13 TGTGCCAGCAGCCCCCGGGTCAAAGATACGCAGTATTTT CASSPRVKDTQYF
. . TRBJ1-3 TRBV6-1 TGTGCCAGCATTCCAGGTGCAACTGGAAACACCATATATTTT CASIPGATGNTIYF
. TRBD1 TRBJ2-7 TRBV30 TGTGCCTGGAGTGAGGGACAGTCGGGCTCCTACGAGCAGTACTTC CAWSEGQSGSYEQYF
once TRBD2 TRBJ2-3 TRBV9 TGTGCCAGCAGCGTAGAGCCAGCGGGAGGGCTGCGGGGGACAGATACGCAGTATTTT CASSVEPAGGLRGTDTQYF
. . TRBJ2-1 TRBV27 TGTGCCAGCAGTTTAGAAGAGAACAATGAGCAGTTCTTC CASSLEENNEQFF
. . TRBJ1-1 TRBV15 TGTGCCACCAGCAGGAGGGGTCGTAGTGAAGCTTTCTTT CATSRRGRSEAFF
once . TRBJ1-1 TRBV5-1 TGCGCCAGCGCCCGCGACCCGAACACTGAAGCTTTCTTT CASARDPNTEAFF
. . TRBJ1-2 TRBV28 TGTGCCAGCAGTCTCCGGGCCTTCGAGGGCTACACCTTC CASSLRAFEGYTF
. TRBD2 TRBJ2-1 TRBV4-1 TGCGCCAGCAGCCAAGTGGGACTAGCGGGGAAGGGTGAGCAGTTCTTC CASSQVGLAGKGEQFF